This TCR beta chain was captured by sequencing in a study of glioma-infiltrating T cells. Notes on the study in general: Only very few CDR3 sequences appeared in both tissue and blood. Tissue-blood divergence was below expectation in non-neoplastic patients, above in gliomas.

The iRepertoire nested amplicon-rescue multiplex PCR amplified TCR alpha and beta CDR3s from RNA. One-step reverse transcription and amplification started from around 100-400 ng of tissue mRNA or PBMC total RNA. Using its own MiXCR run on the multiplex PCR reads, TCRdb lists one record per CDR3 protein. The sample has under 130,000 distinct CDR3 sequences; 25% to 35% are singletons. The CDR3 consists of 15 residues. Trimming took 3 bases from V and 0 from J, leaving 14 bases between them. The V gene's germline CDR1 is GTSNPN and CDR2 SVGIG (reference sequence). This clonotype was picked up a small number of times. The antigen remains unidentified.

The sample comprised glioma tissue, nonneoplastic brain tissue, or PBMCs (not recorded which). The rearrangement uses TRBV30 and TRBJ1-1, with a tentative D call TRBD1 (5 bases). This TCR was sampled from a human donor with low-grade glioma or glioblastoma, undergoing nonglioma brain surgery, or in good health (not recorded which). CDR3 loop: CAWSIDRHMNTEAFF. The CDR3 DNA follows: TGTGCCTGGAGCATTGACAGACATATGAACACTGAAGCTTTCTTT.